A selection of T cell receptor beta chains follows, all from one sample in a study of T cell responses to AZD1222 COVID-19 vaccine. Sequencing used immunoSEQ multiplex PCR; TCRdb keeps in-frame clones, though not all of them. The sample records about 150,000 clones, under 95% being singletons. The sequencing used peripheral blood, collected on day 0 of MenACWY control vaccination. These receptors all stem from an adult in good health. Both conserved end residues are part of each CDR3. Each record gives: V gene, CDR3 length, clone size, D gene, J gene, CDR3 DNA, CDR3 protein. D genes are given only for firm matches. Not all rows give a size; the values are once, few, many and, for expanded clones, a class.

V gene: TRBV7-3
CDR3 length: 14
clone size: -
D gene: -
J gene: TRBJ1-6
CDR3 DNA: TGTGCCAGCAGCTTAAACCGAGGGGATTCACCCCTCCACTTT
CDR3 protein: CASSLNRGDSPLHF

V gene: TRBV20-1
CDR3 length: 11
clone size: -
D gene: -
J gene: TRBJ2-7
CDR3 DNA: TGCAGTGCTAGTGGGTTCTACGAGCAGTACTTC
CDR3 protein: CSASGFYEQYF

V gene: TRBV3-1/TRBV3-2
CDR3 length: 14
clone size: -
D gene: TRBD1
J gene: TRBJ1-4
CDR3 DNA: TGTGCCAGCAGCCTACAGGGGTTTAATGAAAAACTGTTTTTT
CDR3 protein: CASSLQGFNEKLFF

V gene: TRBV3-1/TRBV3-2
CDR3 length: 12
clone size: -
D gene: -
J gene: TRBJ1-2
CDR3 DNA: TGTGCCAGCAGCCAAGGTGTAAGTGGCTACACCTTC
CDR3 protein: CASSQGVSGYTF

V gene: TRBV27
CDR3 length: 18
clone size: -
D gene: TRBD2
J gene: TRBJ2-3
CDR3 DNA: TGTGCCAGCAGTCCAACGCGCCTCTTATCGGGAGGTGGAGATACGCAGTATTTT
CDR3 protein: CASSPTRLLSGGGDTQYF

V gene: TRBV12-3/TRBV12-4
CDR3 length: 13
clone size: once
D gene: -
J gene: TRBJ1-1
CDR3 DNA: TGTGCCAGCAGTTTCACAAGGAACACTGAAGCTTTCTTT
CDR3 protein: CASSFTRNTEAFF

V gene: TRBV24-1
CDR3 length: 15
clone size: -
D gene: -
J gene: TRBJ2-5
CDR3 DNA: TGTGCCACCAGTGACGCCTCGGGACGGCAAGAGACCCAGTACTTC
CDR3 protein: CATSDASGRQETQYF

V gene: TRBV7-2
CDR3 length: 15
clone size: -
D gene: -
J gene: TRBJ2-1
CDR3 DNA: TGTGCCAGCAGCTTAGGGTACGGCTACCTCAATGAGCAGTTCTTC
CDR3 protein: CASSLGYGYLNEQFF

V gene: TRBV27
CDR3 length: 13
clone size: -
D gene: TRBD1
J gene: TRBJ1-2
CDR3 DNA: TGTGCCAGCAGTGGAAGACAGGGGTATGGCTACACCTTC
CDR3 protein: CASSGRQGYGYTF

V gene: TRBV7-9
CDR3 length: 14
clone size: -
D gene: TRBD1
J gene: TRBJ2-5
CDR3 DNA: TGTGCCAGCAGGGACAGGTTATACCAAGAGACCCAGTACTTC
CDR3 protein: CASRDRLYQETQYF

V gene: TRBV9
CDR3 length: 12
clone size: few
D gene: -
J gene: TRBJ2-1
CDR3 DNA: TGTGCCAGCAGCGGGAGGGCCAGTGAGCAGTTCTTC
CDR3 protein: CASSGRASEQFF

V gene: TRBV5-1
CDR3 length: 13
clone size: -
D gene: -
J gene: TRBJ1-1
CDR3 DNA: TGCGCCAGCAGCTTTAGGCTGAACACTGAAGCTTTCTTT
CDR3 protein: CASSFRLNTEAFF

V gene: TRBV7-2
CDR3 length: 14
clone size: -
D gene: -
J gene: TRBJ1-4
CDR3 DNA: TGTGCCAGCAGCCTCCGGGGGGTAAATGAAAAACTGTTTTTT
CDR3 protein: CASSLRGVNEKLFF

V gene: TRBV9
CDR3 length: 13
clone size: -
D gene: TRBD1
J gene: TRBJ1-1
CDR3 DNA: TGTGCCAGCAGCCAGGGGGGGTACACTGAAGCTTTCTTT
CDR3 protein: CASSQGGYTEAFF

V gene: TRBV6-4
CDR3 length: 16
clone size: -
D gene: TRBD2
J gene: TRBJ2-1
CDR3 DNA: TGTGCCAGCAGCCCTCTAGCGGGGGGAGGAGACAATGAGCAGTTCTTC
CDR3 protein: CASSPLAGGGDNEQFF

V gene: TRBV18
CDR3 length: 13
clone size: -
D gene: -
J gene: TRBJ2-3
CDR3 DNA: TGTGCCAGCTCACCACCCGGCACAGATACGCAGTATTTT
CDR3 protein: CASSPPGTDTQYF

V gene: TRBV6-2/TRBV6-3
CDR3 length: 13
clone size: -
D gene: -
J gene: TRBJ2-1
CDR3 DNA: TGTGCCAGCAGCCCTACCACAGGGTTAGCGCAGTTCTTC
CDR3 protein: CASSPTTGLAQFF

V gene: TRBV5-1
CDR3 length: 15
clone size: few
D gene: TRBD2
J gene: TRBJ2-7
CDR3 DNA: TGCGCCAGCAGCTTGGGCTCTAGCGGGGCCTACGAGCAGTACTTC
CDR3 protein: CASSLGSSGAYEQYF

V gene: TRBV28
CDR3 length: 13
clone size: -
D gene: TRBD1
J gene: TRBJ1-2
CDR3 DNA: TGTGCCAGCAGTTTAAACAGGGGGCGTGGCTACACCTTC
CDR3 protein: CASSLNRGRGYTF

V gene: TRBV7-2
CDR3 length: 17
clone size: -
D gene: -
J gene: TRBJ1-5
CDR3 DNA: TGTGCCAGCAGCTCTAGGAGCGTGAGGGACGTCAGTCAGCCCCAGCATTTT
CDR3 protein: CASSSRSVRDVSQPQHF

V gene: TRBV3-1/TRBV3-2
CDR3 length: 15
clone size: -
D gene: -
J gene: TRBJ1-3
CDR3 DNA: TGTGCCAGCAGCCCCGGGGCTCACTCTGGAAACACCATATATTTT
CDR3 protein: CASSPGAHSGNTIYF

V gene: TRBV7-9
CDR3 length: 15
clone size: -
D gene: TRBD1
J gene: TRBJ1-1
CDR3 DNA: TGTGCCAGCAGCTGGGGGACAGGGGGCAGGACTGAAGCTTTCTTT
CDR3 protein: CASSWGTGGRTEAFF

V gene: TRBV18
CDR3 length: 16
clone size: once
D gene: TRBD2
J gene: TRBJ2-2
CDR3 DNA: TGTGCCAGCTCATCTACCGTAGCGGGAGACACCGGGGAGCTGTTTTTT
CDR3 protein: CASSSTVAGDTGELFF